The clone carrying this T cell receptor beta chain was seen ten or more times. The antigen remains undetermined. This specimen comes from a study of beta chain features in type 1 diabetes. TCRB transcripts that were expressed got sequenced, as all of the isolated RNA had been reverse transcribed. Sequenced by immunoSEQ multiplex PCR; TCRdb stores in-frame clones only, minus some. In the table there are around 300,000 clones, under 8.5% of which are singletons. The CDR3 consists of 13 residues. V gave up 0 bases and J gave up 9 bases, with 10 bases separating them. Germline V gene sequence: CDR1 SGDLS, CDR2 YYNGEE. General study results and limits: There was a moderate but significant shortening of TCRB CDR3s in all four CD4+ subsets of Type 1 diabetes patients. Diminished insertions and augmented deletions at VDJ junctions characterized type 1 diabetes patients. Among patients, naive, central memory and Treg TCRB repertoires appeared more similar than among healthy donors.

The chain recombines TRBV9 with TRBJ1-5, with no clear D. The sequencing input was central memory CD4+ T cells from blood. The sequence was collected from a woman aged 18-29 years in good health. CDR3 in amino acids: CASSVDSRGPQHF. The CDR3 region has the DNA TGTGCCAGCAGCGTAGACTCTCGTGGGCCCCAGCATTTT.